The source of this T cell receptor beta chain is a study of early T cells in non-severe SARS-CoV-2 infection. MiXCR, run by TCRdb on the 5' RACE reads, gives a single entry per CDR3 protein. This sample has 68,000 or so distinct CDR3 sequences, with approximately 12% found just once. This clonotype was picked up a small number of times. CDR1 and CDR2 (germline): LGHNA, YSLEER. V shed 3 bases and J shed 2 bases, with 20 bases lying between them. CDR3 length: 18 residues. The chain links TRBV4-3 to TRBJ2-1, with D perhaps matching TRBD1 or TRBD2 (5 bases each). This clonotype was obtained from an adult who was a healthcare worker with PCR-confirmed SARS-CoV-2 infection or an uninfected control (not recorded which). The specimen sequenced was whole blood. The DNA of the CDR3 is TGCGCCAGCAGCCAGGGGCGACTACCGCTCAAGGCCTACAATGAGCAGTTCTTC. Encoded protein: CASSQGRLPLKAYNEQFF.